These T cell receptor beta chains were read from a single sample in a study of blood T cells in healthy people across ages. One entry per CDR3 protein, called by TCRdb with MiXCR from the 5' RACE reads. The table lists fewer than 700,000 distinct CDR3 sequences, 40% to 45% of them singletons, with around 30% in the top ten. The specimen was blood. The receptors stem from a man at least 80 years old in good health. Both conserved end residues are part of each CDR3. D genes are given only for firm matches. Only part of the rows carry a size: once, few, many, or a class if the clone is expanded.

j_gene: TRBJ2-5
abundance: -
d_gene: -
v_gene: TRBV20-1
CDR3nt: TGCAGTGCTAGAGACGATAATGGAAAGACCCAGTACTTC
CDR3aa: CSARDDNGKTQYF

j_gene: TRBJ2-7
abundance: few
d_gene: -
v_gene: TRBV15
CDR3nt: TGTGCCACCAGCAGAGCCCGGGAACGCTACGAGCAGTACTTC
CDR3aa: CATSRARERYEQYF

j_gene: TRBJ2-5
abundance: -
d_gene: TRBD2
v_gene: TRBV9
CDR3nt: TGTGCCAGCAGCGTAGATAGTAGGGGAGGGGAGACCCAGTACTTC
CDR3aa: CASSVDSRGGETQYF

j_gene: TRBJ2-3
abundance: -
d_gene: -
v_gene: TRBV5-1
CDR3nt: TGCGCCAGCAACAAGGACTCCCGCCCCACAGATACGCAGTATTTT
CDR3aa: CASNKDSRPTDTQYF

j_gene: TRBJ2-4
abundance: few
d_gene: TRBD1
v_gene: TRBV6-5
CDR3nt: TGTGCCAGCCACCCGACAGGGTCTTTGAACATTCAGTACTTC
CDR3aa: CASHPTGSLNIQYF

j_gene: TRBJ2-2
abundance: many
d_gene: -
v_gene: TRBV6-5
CDR3nt: TGTGCCAGCGGGACTCGAGGCGGGGAGCTGTTTTTT
CDR3aa: CASGTRGGELFF

j_gene: TRBJ2-3
abundance: once
d_gene: -
v_gene: TRBV19
CDR3nt: TGTGCCAGTAGTAGAAACGGTAACACAGATACGCAGTATTTT
CDR3aa: CASSRNGNTDTQYF

j_gene: TRBJ2-3
abundance: few
d_gene: -
v_gene: TRBV7-2
CDR3nt: TGTGCCAGCTGCCGGGACTCAGGCACAGATACGCAGTATTTT
CDR3aa: CASCRDSGTDTQYF

j_gene: TRBJ1-1
abundance: -
d_gene: TRBD1
v_gene: TRBV19
CDR3nt: TGTGCCAGTAGTACGGACAGGGGGGTTACTGAAGCTTTCTTT
CDR3aa: CASSTDRGVTEAFF

j_gene: TRBJ2-7
abundance: few
d_gene: TRBD2
v_gene: TRBV20-1
CDR3nt: TGCAGTGTCAAAAAGCGGGAGGTCTACGAGCAGTACTTC
CDR3aa: CSVKKREVYEQYF

j_gene: TRBJ2-6
abundance: -
d_gene: -
v_gene: TRBV28
CDR3nt: TGTGCCAGCAGTTACGGGCGCTCTGGGGCCAACGTCCTGACTTTC
CDR3aa: CASSYGRSGANVLTF

j_gene: TRBJ1-2
abundance: -
d_gene: -
v_gene: TRBV6-6
CDR3nt: TGTGCCAGCAGCATTGAGGGACGGAACTATGGCTACACCTTC
CDR3aa: CASSIEGRNYGYTF

j_gene: TRBJ2-3
abundance: many
d_gene: TRBD2
v_gene: TRBV20-1
CDR3nt: TGCAGTGCTAGCGTGACTAGCGGTAGCACAGATACGCAGTATTTT
CDR3aa: CSASVTSGSTDTQYF

j_gene: TRBJ2-1
abundance: -
d_gene: -
v_gene: TRBV3-1
CDR3nt: TGTGCCAGCAGCCAAAGGGGACCCGCGACCAATGAGCAGTTCTTC
CDR3aa: CASSQRGPATNEQFF

j_gene: TRBJ2-7
abundance: -
d_gene: -
v_gene: TRBV28
CDR3nt: TGTGCCAGCGGTACGGGACTTTACGAGCAGTACTTC
CDR3aa: CASGTGLYEQYF

j_gene: TRBJ2-1
abundance: -
d_gene: TRBD2
v_gene: TRBV7-2
CDR3nt: TGTGCCAGCAGCTTAGACCCACGGACTAGCGGCAATGAGCAGTTCTTC
CDR3aa: CASSLDPRTSGNEQFF

j_gene: TRBJ1-2
abundance: few
d_gene: TRBD1
v_gene: TRBV6-1
CDR3nt: TGTGCCAGCAGTGAAGCCCGGGGACAGACTTCTAACTATGGCTACACCTTC
CDR3aa: CASSEARGQTSNYGYTF

j_gene: TRBJ2-5
abundance: -
d_gene: TRBD2
v_gene: TRBV12-3/TRBV12-4
CDR3nt: TGTGCCAGCAGTAGGTGGGCTAGCGGGACACAAGAGATCCAGTACTTC
CDR3aa: CASSRWASGTQEIQYF

j_gene: TRBJ1-2
abundance: many
d_gene: -
v_gene: TRBV4-3
CDR3nt: TGCGCCAGCAGCCAAGATTCGGCAGCTAACTATGGCTACACCTTC
CDR3aa: CASSQDSAANYGYTF

j_gene: TRBJ2-1
abundance: -
d_gene: TRBD2
v_gene: TRBV6-5
CDR3nt: TGTGCCAGCATTACCAATAGCGGGGGGGCCAGGAATGAGCAGTTCTTC
CDR3aa: CASITNSGGARNEQFF

j_gene: TRBJ1-2
abundance: few
d_gene: -
v_gene: TRBV27
CDR3nt: TGTGCCAGCAGTGCGCACAACAGGGAGGGCTATGGCTACACCTTC
CDR3aa: CASSAHNREGYGYTF

j_gene: TRBJ2-5
abundance: few
d_gene: TRBD1
v_gene: TRBV5-6
CDR3nt: TGTGCCAGCAGCTTGGTGGGTACAGGGGACCAAGAGACCCAGTACTTC
CDR3aa: CASSLVGTGDQETQYF

j_gene: TRBJ1-1
abundance: -
d_gene: -
v_gene: TRBV6-1
CDR3nt: TGTGCCAGCCTCCCAGTGGTGACCAACACTGAAGCTTTCTTT
CDR3aa: CASLPVVTNTEAFF

j_gene: TRBJ2-5
abundance: -
d_gene: TRBD1
v_gene: TRBV18
CDR3nt: TGTGCCAGCTCAGCACAGGGGGCGAATGAGCAGTACTTC
CDR3aa: CASSAQGANEQYF

j_gene: TRBJ2-7
abundance: -
d_gene: TRBD2
v_gene: TRBV7-2
CDR3nt: TGTGCCAGCAGCTTAGAGGGTAGCGGGAACTACGAGCAGTACTTC
CDR3aa: CASSLEGSGNYEQYF

j_gene: TRBJ2-7
abundance: -
d_gene: -
v_gene: TRBV18
CDR3nt: TGTGCCAGCTCAAGGGGACGTACGAATTCCTACGAGCAGTACTTC
CDR3aa: CASSRGRTNSYEQYF

j_gene: TRBJ2-7
abundance: few
d_gene: -
v_gene: TRBV12-5
CDR3nt: TGTGCTAGTGGTTCTCTGTTTAGCGGATCCTACAATGAGCAGTACTTC
CDR3aa: CASGSLFSGSYNEQYF

j_gene: TRBJ2-7
abundance: few
d_gene: -
v_gene: TRBV28
CDR3nt: TGTGCCAGCACCCAGCCGATAGGGTACAGCTCCTACGAGCAGTACTTC
CDR3aa: CASTQPIGYSSYEQYF

j_gene: TRBJ2-5
abundance: few
d_gene: -
v_gene: TRBV25-1
CDR3nt: TGTGCCAGCAGGGTTGGGGGGCGCTTTGAGACCCAGTACTTC
CDR3aa: CASRVGGRFETQYF

j_gene: TRBJ2-1
abundance: few
d_gene: TRBD1
v_gene: TRBV7-2
CDR3nt: TGTGCCAGCAGCCTAACCTCGGACAGGGAAAATGAGCAGTTCTTC
CDR3aa: CASSLTSDRENEQFF

j_gene: TRBJ2-1
abundance: -
d_gene: -
v_gene: TRBV7-9
CDR3nt: TGTGCCAGCAGCGCAAACAGGGACCTTTACAATGAGCAGTTCTTC
CDR3aa: CASSANRDLYNEQFF

j_gene: TRBJ2-2
abundance: once
d_gene: TRBD1
v_gene: TRBV5-1
CDR3nt: TGCGCCAGCAGCCGTAGGGACAGGGAAAGAACCGGGGAGCTGTTTTTT
CDR3aa: CASSRRDRERTGELFF

j_gene: TRBJ2-1
abundance: few
d_gene: TRBD2
v_gene: TRBV5-1
CDR3nt: TGCGCCAGCAGCCCGCTAGGCGGGAGCTCCTACAATGAGCAGTTCTTC
CDR3aa: CASSPLGGSSYNEQFF

j_gene: TRBJ2-2
abundance: once
d_gene: -
v_gene: TRBV20-1
CDR3nt: TGCAGTCACAAGGACGCGAACACCGGGGAGCTGTTTTTT
CDR3aa: CSHKDANTGELFF

j_gene: TRBJ2-7
abundance: -
d_gene: TRBD1
v_gene: TRBV7-6
CDR3nt: TGTGCCAGCAGCCAGGTGGGACAGGAGACCTACGAGCAGTACTTC
CDR3aa: CASSQVGQETYEQYF

j_gene: TRBJ1-1
abundance: few
d_gene: -
v_gene: TRBV4-2
CDR3nt: TGTGCCAGCAGCCAAGATCTATTGAACACTGAAGCTTTCTTT
CDR3aa: CASSQDLLNTEAFF

j_gene: TRBJ2-4
abundance: -
d_gene: TRBD1
v_gene: TRBV9
CDR3nt: TGTGCCAGCAGCGGGACAGGAGCCAAAAACATTCAGTACTTC
CDR3aa: CASSGTGAKNIQYF

j_gene: TRBJ2-3
abundance: -
d_gene: -
v_gene: TRBV7-2
CDR3nt: TGTGCCAGCAGCTCTCGGGCCGGGTTAGATACGCAGTATTTT
CDR3aa: CASSSRAGLDTQYF

j_gene: TRBJ2-1
abundance: -
d_gene: TRBD1
v_gene: TRBV11-2
CDR3nt: TGTGCCTGCAGTTGGGACAGGAACAATGAGCAGTTCTTC
CDR3aa: CACSWDRNNEQFF

j_gene: TRBJ2-7
abundance: -
d_gene: TRBD2
v_gene: TRBV7-2
CDR3nt: TGTGCCAGCAACCAACAGGCCAGCGGGAGTGCTAGGACCTACGAGCAGTACTTC
CDR3aa: CASNQQASGSARTYEQYF

j_gene: TRBJ2-7
abundance: few
d_gene: -
v_gene: TRBV20-1
CDR3nt: TGCAGTGCTAGAGATAACGTAGGTGTGTCCTACGAGCAGTACTTC
CDR3aa: CSARDNVGVSYEQYF

j_gene: TRBJ2-5
abundance: once
d_gene: TRBD1
v_gene: TRBV20-1
CDR3nt: TGCAGTGCTAGAGGTGGACAGGGAAGAGAGACCCAGTACTTC
CDR3aa: CSARGGQGRETQYF

j_gene: TRBJ2-7
abundance: -
d_gene: TRBD2
v_gene: TRBV6-2/TRBV6-3
CDR3nt: TGTGCCAGCAGGGTAGCGGGATTCTTCTACGAGCAGTACTTC
CDR3aa: CASRVAGFFYEQYF

j_gene: TRBJ2-1
abundance: few
d_gene: TRBD1
v_gene: TRBV5-1
CDR3nt: TGTGCCAGCAGCCCGATAACCGGGACAGGGGGCATCAATGAGCAGTTCTTC
CDR3aa: CASSPITGTGGINEQFF

j_gene: TRBJ2-1
abundance: -
d_gene: -
v_gene: TRBV24-1
CDR3nt: TGTGCCACCAGTGACCAGGGACGGAATGAGCAGTTCTTC
CDR3aa: CATSDQGRNEQFF

j_gene: TRBJ2-1
abundance: -
d_gene: TRBD2
v_gene: TRBV12-3/TRBV12-4
CDR3nt: TGTGCCAGCAGTCTCAGGACTAGCGGGGACAATGAGCAGTTCTTC
CDR3aa: CASSLRTSGDNEQFF

j_gene: TRBJ2-1
abundance: many
d_gene: -
v_gene: TRBV9
CDR3nt: TGTGCCAGCAGCCCCCAGGGGGGCAATGAGCAGTTCTTC
CDR3aa: CASSPQGGNEQFF

j_gene: TRBJ1-1
abundance: -
d_gene: -
v_gene: TRBV7-9
CDR3nt: TGTGCCAGCAGCGCATACAGGGAGTACACTGAAGCTTTCTTT
CDR3aa: CASSAYREYTEAFF

j_gene: TRBJ2-5
abundance: -
d_gene: TRBD1
v_gene: TRBV6-2/TRBV6-3
CDR3nt: TGTGCCAGCACTTTCAGGACAGGGAAGAGGAATGAGCAGTACTTC
CDR3aa: CASTFRTGKRNEQYF

j_gene: TRBJ2-6
abundance: many
d_gene: -
v_gene: TRBV18
CDR3nt: TGTGCCAGCTCACTCTCGCGGGGTGGGGCCAACGTCCTGACTTTC
CDR3aa: CASSLSRGGANVLTF

j_gene: TRBJ1-1
abundance: few
d_gene: -
v_gene: TRBV4-2
CDR3nt: TGTGCCAGCAGCCAAGATACCTCGACAGGCCAGGACACTGAAGCTTTCTTT
CDR3aa: CASSQDTSTGQDTEAFF

j_gene: TRBJ1-1
abundance: -
d_gene: -
v_gene: TRBV5-1
CDR3nt: TGCGCCAGCAGCCCGATCCAATACACTGAAGCTTTCTTT
CDR3aa: CASSPIQYTEAFF

j_gene: TRBJ1-1
abundance: -
d_gene: -
v_gene: TRBV2
CDR3nt: TGTGCCAGCAGGGGACGGTTGAACACTGAAGCTTTCTTT
CDR3aa: CASRGRLNTEAFF